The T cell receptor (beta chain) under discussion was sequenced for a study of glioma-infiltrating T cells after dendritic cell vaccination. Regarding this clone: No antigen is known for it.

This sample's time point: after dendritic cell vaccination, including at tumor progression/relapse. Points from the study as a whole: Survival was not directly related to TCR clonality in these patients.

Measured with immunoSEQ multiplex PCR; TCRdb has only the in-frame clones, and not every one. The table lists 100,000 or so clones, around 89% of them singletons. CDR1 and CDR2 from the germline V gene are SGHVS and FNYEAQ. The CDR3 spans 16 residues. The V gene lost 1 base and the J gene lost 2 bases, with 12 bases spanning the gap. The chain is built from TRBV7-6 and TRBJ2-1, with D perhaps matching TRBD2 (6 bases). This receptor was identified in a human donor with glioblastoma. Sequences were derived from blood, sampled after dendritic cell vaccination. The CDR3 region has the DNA TGTGCCAGCAGCTTAGGGGTGGGGGGAGCCTACAATGAGCAGTTCTTC. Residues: CASSLGVGGAYNEQFF.